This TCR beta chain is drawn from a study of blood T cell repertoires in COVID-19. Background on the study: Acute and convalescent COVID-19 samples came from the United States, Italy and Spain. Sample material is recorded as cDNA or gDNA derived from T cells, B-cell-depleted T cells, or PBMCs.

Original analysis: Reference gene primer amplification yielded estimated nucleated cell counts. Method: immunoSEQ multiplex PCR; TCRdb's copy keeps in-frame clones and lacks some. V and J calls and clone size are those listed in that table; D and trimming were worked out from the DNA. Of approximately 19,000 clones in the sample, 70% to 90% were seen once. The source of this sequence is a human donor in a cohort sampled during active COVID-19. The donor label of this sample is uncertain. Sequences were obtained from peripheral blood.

The CDR3 DNA reads as TGTGCCAGCAGTTACGCCGGGACAGGGTGGAGTGAAGCTTTCTTT. It is translated as CASSYAGTGWSEAFF. The chain has TRBV27 and TRBJ1-1, with 9 bases identical to TRBD1. Germline CDR1 MNHEY, CDR2 SMNVEV (reference sequence). The CDR3 consists of 15 residues. V dropped 4 bases and J dropped 7; count of bases not matched to a gene: 10.